The rows below give T cell receptor beta chains drawn from one sample of a study of T cell changes during pregnancy in multiple sclerosis. Sequenced by immunoSEQ multiplex PCR; TCRdb stores in-frame clones only, minus some. The sample includes some 32,000 clones, about nine tenths of them seen just once. Sequencing was performed on CD8+ T cells from peripheral blood mononuclear cells, taken in the second trimester of pregnancy. The receptor set was obtained from a female donor with multiple sclerosis, enrolled in a pregnancy study. The CDR3 runs from the conserved cysteine through the conserved F or W. The D gene is left open where the match is weak. For some rows the clone size is stated as once, few or many, or as a class when expanded; others skip it.

j_call: TRBJ2-1
clone_size: once
v_call: TRBV9
d_call: TRBD2
cdr3_nt: TGTGCCAGCAGCGTTAGCGGGAGTATTGGCAATGAGCAGTTCTTC
cdr3_aa: CASSVSGSIGNEQFF

j_call: TRBJ2-7
clone_size: .
v_call: TRBV7-9
d_call: .
cdr3_nt: TGTGCCAGCAGCTTGCCCTCGGGAGAGCAGTACTTC
cdr3_aa: CASSLPSGEQYF

j_call: TRBJ2-4
clone_size: .
v_call: TRBV2
d_call: .
cdr3_nt: TGTGCCAGCAGTGAGGGGCTAGCCAAAAACATTCAGTACTTC
cdr3_aa: CASSEGLAKNIQYF

j_call: TRBJ2-7
clone_size: .
v_call: TRBV30
d_call: .
cdr3_nt: TGTGCCTGGAGTGAACGGGAATCCTACGAGCAGTACTTC
cdr3_aa: CAWSERESYEQYF

j_call: TRBJ2-7
clone_size: .
v_call: TRBV28
d_call: .
cdr3_nt: TGTGCCAGCAGTTTAGAAGAGACAGTATCCCCCTACGAGCAGTACTTC
cdr3_aa: CASSLEETVSPYEQYF

j_call: TRBJ2-7
clone_size: .
v_call: TRBV28
d_call: TRBD1
cdr3_nt: TGTGCCAGCAGTTTATTAGCAGGGACAGGGTCCTACGAGCAGTACTTC
cdr3_aa: CASSLLAGTGSYEQYF

j_call: TRBJ2-2
clone_size: .
v_call: TRBV5-1
d_call: .
cdr3_nt: TGCGCCAGCAGCTGGGGAGGCCGGGGCACCGGGGAGCTGTTTTTT
cdr3_aa: CASSWGGRGTGELFF

j_call: TRBJ2-5
clone_size: .
v_call: TRBV27
d_call: TRBD1
cdr3_nt: TGTGCCAGCAGTTCAAGACAGGGTCAAGAGACCCAGTACTTC
cdr3_aa: CASSSRQGQETQYF

j_call: TRBJ2-1
clone_size: once
v_call: TRBV27
d_call: TRBD2
cdr3_nt: TGTGCCAGCGGATATAGCGGGAGAGCACACAATGAGCAGTTCTTC
cdr3_aa: CASGYSGRAHNEQFF

j_call: TRBJ2-1
clone_size: .
v_call: TRBV10-3
d_call: TRBD2
cdr3_nt: TGTGCCATAGCGGGGAGCTCCTACAATGAGCAGTTCTTC
cdr3_aa: CAIAGSSYNEQFF

j_call: TRBJ2-1
clone_size: .
v_call: TRBV11-2
d_call: TRBD2
cdr3_nt: TGTGCCAGCAGCGTATTAGGCGGGAGGTTAACGGATGAGCAGTTCTTC
cdr3_aa: CASSVLGGRLTDEQFF

j_call: TRBJ1-1
clone_size: .
v_call: TRBV28
d_call: .
cdr3_nt: TGTGCCAGCACCCATCCCGACGAAGGGAGCAACACTGAAGCTTTCTTT
cdr3_aa: CASTHPDEGSNTEAFF

j_call: TRBJ2-7
clone_size: few
v_call: TRBV7-8
d_call: .
cdr3_nt: TGTGCCAGCAGCTTAGTCGTGTACGAGCAGTACTTC
cdr3_aa: CASSLVVYEQYF

j_call: TRBJ2-7
clone_size: .
v_call: TRBV7-2
d_call: TRBD1
cdr3_nt: TGTGCCAGCAGCTTAGTGGACAGGGGACCCTACGAGCAGTACTTC
cdr3_aa: CASSLVDRGPYEQYF

j_call: TRBJ2-1
clone_size: .
v_call: TRBV7-9
d_call: .
cdr3_nt: TGTGCCAGCAGCCGGATAGAGACTAGCTCCTACAATGAGCAGTTCTTC
cdr3_aa: CASSRIETSSYNEQFF

j_call: TRBJ2-5
clone_size: .
v_call: TRBV10-2
d_call: .
cdr3_nt: TGCGCCAGCAGCCGGACTGACGGGAGTGCCGAGACCCAGTACTTC
cdr3_aa: CASSRTDGSAETQYF